The present entry profiles one T cell receptor (beta chain) with its context. Its antigen is as yet unknown. The sample belongs to a study of PD-1 blockade in classical Hodgkin lymphoma. The study's findings and limits: Only CD4+ TCR diversity, not CD8+, had risen significantly by C4D1. The study found complete responders had baseline diversity similar to newly diagnosed patients. Reported findings placed baseline TCR diversity lower in newly diagnosed patients (compared with healthy donors). Possibly reflecting disease activity or prior therapy, repertoire differences have causes that remain undefined.

The table came from immunoSEQ multiplex PCR; TCRdb's copy has only in-frame clones and leaves some out. The sample lists over 50,000 clones, about 85% occurring once. Time point noted: cycle 4 day 1 (C4D1), after five to seven weeks of nivolumab. With no exception, relapse followed autologous stem cell transplantation in all patients, and brentuximab vedotin exposure varied. The CDR3 has 14 amino acids. V was cut by 1 base and J by 1 base, with 7 bases left in between. Germline values: CDR1 SGHVS, CDR2 FQNEAQ. The chain is built from TRBV7-8 and TRBJ1-1; D is unclear. The source of this sequence is a human donor with classical Hodgkin lymphoma. The starting material was peripheral blood mononuclear cells (PBMCs), obtained before the fourth cycle of nivolumab. Here the CDR3 DNA reads TGTGCCAGCAGCTTAGTGTGGGGGAACACTGAAGCTTTCTTT. Protein: CASSLVWGNTEAFF.